This TCR beta chain was recovered during a study of blood T cells in healthy people across ages. Through a sample-barcoded 5' primer and a J-beta primer mix, a second PCR was run for roughly 7 to 11 cycles. MiXCR, applied by TCRdb to the 5' RACE reads, yields one record per CDR3 protein. The sample contains roughly 1,800,000 distinct CDR3 sequences, roughly 52% of which appear only once. Germline V gives CDR1 SNHLY, CDR2 FYNNEI. Trimming removed 4 bases at V and 3 bases at J, with 10 bases between. The CDR3 runs 13 residues. This clonotype was recorded once. The sequence was obtained from a middle-aged woman in good health. The J gene is TRBJ2-7, the V gene TRBV2, with a weak D call TRBD1 (5 bases). Sequenced input: blood. CDR3 sequence (DNA): TGTGCCAGCAGTGGGCGACAGCGCTACGAGCAGTACTTC. Amino acid sequence: CASSGRQRYEQYF.